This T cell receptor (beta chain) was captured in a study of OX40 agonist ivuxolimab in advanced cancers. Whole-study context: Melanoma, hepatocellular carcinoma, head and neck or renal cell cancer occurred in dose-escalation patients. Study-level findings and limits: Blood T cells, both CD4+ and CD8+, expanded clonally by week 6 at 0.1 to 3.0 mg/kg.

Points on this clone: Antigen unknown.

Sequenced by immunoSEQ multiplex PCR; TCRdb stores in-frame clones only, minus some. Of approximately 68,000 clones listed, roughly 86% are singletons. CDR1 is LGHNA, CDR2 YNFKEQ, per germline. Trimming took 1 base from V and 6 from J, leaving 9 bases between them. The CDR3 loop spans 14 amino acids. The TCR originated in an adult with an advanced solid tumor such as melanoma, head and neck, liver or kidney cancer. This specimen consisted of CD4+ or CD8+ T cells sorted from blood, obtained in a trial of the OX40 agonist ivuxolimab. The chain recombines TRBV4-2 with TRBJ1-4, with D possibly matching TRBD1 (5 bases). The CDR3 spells CASSQVGRDEKLFF. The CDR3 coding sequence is TGTGCCAGCAGCCAAGTAGGCAGGGATGAAAAACTGTTTTTT.